This T cell receptor (beta chain) is from a study of Graves' ophthalmopathy and Graves' hyperthyroidism. Turning to the study itself: Pretreatment peripheral blood was obtained at initial diagnosis.

Lactation, pregnancy, uncontrolled infections and other autoimmune diseases were all grounds for excluding patients. This clonotype was observed a handful of times. RNA served as the template for amplifying TCR beta CDR3 regions. Second-round multiplex PCR came after a first-round RT-PCR that employed HTBI primers. TCRdb reprocessed the multiplex PCR reads via MiXCR and lists one record per CDR3 protein. The sample yields 340,000 or so distinct CDR3 sequences, around a sixth seen once. V lost 2 bases, J lost 7 bases, and 9 bases stayed unmatched. The CDR3 sequence is 15 residues long. Germline CDR1 is MDHEN and CDR2 is SYDVKM.

The chain employs TRBV28 and TRBJ1-1, with 8 bases aligning to TRBD1. The sample was peripheral blood. This clonotype originated in an adult man with Graves' ophthalmopathy. The chain's CDR3 is CASSLPNPGQGEAFF. In nucleotides, the CDR3 is TGTGCCAGCAGTTTACCGAACCCCGGACAGGGTGAAGCTTTCTTT.